This record concerns one T cell receptor beta chain sequence. The protocol was immunoSEQ multiplex PCR, while the TCRdb copy is restricted to in-frame clones and leaves out a portion. The data show 200,000 or so clones, 84% seen once. This sample was taken from a study of blood T cell repertoires in COVID-19. This CDR3 region has 14 residues. CDR1 is SGHRS, CDR2 YFSETQ, per germline. Germline trimming cut 2 bases from V and 1 base from J; bases unmatched to any gene: 1. Sequencing input: peripheral blood. The V and J genes are TRBV5-1 and TRBJ2-3; the match to TRBD1 covers 7 bases. The source of this sequence is a woman in her seventies with active or convalescent COVID-19. The CDR3 DNA follows: TGCGCCAGCAGCTTAGGGGGCGGCACAGATACGCAGTATTTT. Translating gives CASSLGGGTDTQYF.